This T cell receptor (beta chain) was retrieved from a study of the immune and genomic landscape of osteosarcoma. For the study at large: The cohort was enriched for poor-risk osteosarcoma.

This clone was detected a few times. Profiled with immunoSEQ multiplex PCR; TCRdb holds only in-frame clones, not every one. The sample comprises around 4,600 clones, about 71% of which are singletons, and 16% rests with the top ten. The post-treatment osteosarcoma tumors were primary, local recurrence or metastasis specimens from poor-prognosis patients. CDR1 and CDR2 (germline): SGHRS, YFSETQ. The ends were cut back, 2 bases at V and 5 bases at J, with 7 bases in the middle. The CDR3 has 12 residues. The V call is TRBV5-1, the J call TRBJ2-5; D not resolved. What was sequenced was osteosarcoma tumor tissue from the femur. The origin of this receptor is a human donor with osteosarcoma. The CDR3 DNA reads as TGCGCCAGCAGCTTCGCAGATGAGACCCAGTACTTC. The encoded protein is CASSFADETQYF.